This entry features one T cell receptor (beta chain) sequence. Its target is unknown. This sample was included in a study of monozygotic twins with inflammatory bowel disease. Study-level findings and limits: Individual T cell subtypes were not distinguishable. The co-twins with IBD showed lower TCRbeta diversity (inverse Simpson) than their healthy siblings. The authors found no support for a single strong IBD-associated signal or clonotype.

Each CDR3 protein gets one entry in TCRdb, which reprocessed the 5' RACE reads and gives no DNA. Its listing shows hundreds of thousands of distinct CDR3 sequences. The CDR3 consists of 13 residues. This chain uses TRBV12-3 or TRBV12-4 with TRBJ2-7. The receptor was isolated from a human donor with ulcerative colitis or Crohn's disease, or a healthy co-twin of an affected twin (not recorded which). The sequenced material came from blood. CDR3 loop: CASSLEQSYEQYF.